The 20 T cell receptor beta chains below all came from one sample that was sequenced in a study of human T cells and chemical hapten exposure. Treatment in this sample: therapeutic diphenylcyclopropenone sensitization with weekly scalp DPC. Individual cDNA molecules in this library carried unique molecular identifiers. TCRdb redid the calling of the reads with MiXCR, one entry per CDR3 protein. The table records 2,400 or so distinct CDR3 sequences, 46% of them present only once. This sample comprised whole blood, obtained before DPC sensitization or 2, 6, or about 24 weeks after (not recorded which). The receptors derive from an adult with alopecia areata. Some clones in this sample may be carry-over from other donors' samples. This table probably holds off-target reads from a library built for another chain.

This clonotype was counted between two and nine times. The chain recombines TRBV2 with TRBJ2-3; D unresolved. Trimming left V 2 bases short and J 8 bases short, with 14 bases between. This CDR3 spans 14 amino acids. Germline assignment: CDR1 SNHLY and CDR2 FYNNEI. The CDR3 here is CASSERRVYGTQYF. The CDR3 nucleotides read TGTGCCAGCAGTGAACGAAGAGTATATGGTACGCAGTATTTT.

The chain joins TRBV29-1 to TRBJ2-1; 9 bases align to TRBD1. Germline trimming cut 7 bases from V and 6 bases from J; bases unmatched to any gene: 4. Germline loops: CDR1 SQVTM, CDR2 ANQGSEA. This CDR3 has 12 amino acids. The CDR3 DNA sequence: TGCAGCGGGGACAGGGAGAGCAATGAGCAGTTCTTC. Amino acids: CSGDRESNEQFF.

The chain couples TRBV20-1 to TRBJ2-1; no clear D. The CDR3 is made up of 14 amino acids. Germline V lookup: CDR1 DFQATT, CDR2 SNEGSKA (reference sequence). Trimming cost V 3 bases and J 0 bases, with 9 bases left between them. CDR3 protein: CSASETSSYNEQFF. DNA for the CDR3: TGCAGTGCTAGTGAAACGAGCTCCTACAATGAGCAGTTCTTC.

V gene TRBV18 combines with J gene TRBJ2-1; D is uncertain. V shed 4 bases and J shed 4 bases, with 14 bases lying between them. CDR1 is KGHSH and CDR2 is LQKENI in the germline V gene. The CDR3 covers 15 residues. The CDR3 DNA reads TGTGCCAGCTCACTTCGGACGGAAGTTTACAATGAGCAGTTCTTC. Amino acid sequence: CASSLRTEVYNEQFF. The entire variable domain, with the rest obtained from reference TRBV18 and TRBJ2-1, is as follows: NAGVMQNPRHLVRRRGQEARLRCSPMKGHSHVYWYRQLPEEGLKFMVYLQKENIIDESGMPKERFSAEFPKEGPSILRIQQVVRGDSAAYFCASSLRTEVYNEQFFGPGTRLTVL.

This clonotype turned up a few times. The chain carries TRBV20-1 and TRBJ2-1; the match to TRBD2 covers 14 bases. J was trimmed by 13 bases and V by 0 bases; bases with no gene match: 17. Germline V gene data show CDR1 as DFQATT and CDR2 as SNEGSKA (reference sequence). CDR3 length equals 18 residues. The CDR3, as DNA: TGCAGTGCTAGAGATTCCTCCGCCCCGGGACTAGCGGGGGATAAACAGTTCTTC. Its protein is CSARDSSAPGLAGDKQFF.

The V gene is TRBV9, the J gene TRBJ1-6; unclear D gene. This CDR3 has 13 residues. V was clipped by 5 bases and J by 5 bases, with 8 bases between them. Per the germline V gene, CDR1 is SGDLS and CDR2 is YYNGEE. The CDR3 DNA sequence: TGTGCCAGCAGGGGCCCCAATAATTCACCCCTCCACTTT. It specifies CASRGPNNSPLHF.

The chain recombines TRBV6-2 or TRBV6-3 with TRBJ2-5; 8 bases are a match to TRBD2. Germline CDR1 is MNHEY and CDR2 is SVGEGT. The ends lost 6 bases at V and 5 bases at J; junction bases unmatched: 8. The CDR3 runs 14 residues. In DNA, the CDR3 is TGTGCCAGCAGCTTTAGCGGGAACTTCGAGACCCAGTACTTC. Translation gives CASSFSGNFETQYF.

This clonotype was counted only a few times. The J gene is TRBJ2-2, the V gene TRBV5-4, with 7 bases matching TRBD2. CDR1 is SGHNT, CDR2 YYREEE, per germline (reference sequence). This CDR3 spans 18 amino acids. V lost 4 bases to trimming and J lost 0 bases; unmatched junction nucleotides: 12. The CDR3 DNA is TGTGCCAGCAGCGCCAAGGGTCTAAGCGGGGCGAACACCGGGGAGCTGTTTTTT. Translation: CASSAKGLSGANTGELFF.

V is TRBV7-8 and J is TRBJ2-1; 10 nucleotides line up with TRBD2. The CDR3 is 17 amino acids. Germline V lookup: CDR1 SGHVS, CDR2 FQNEAQ. V lost 5 bases, J lost 2 bases, and 9 bases stayed unmatched. This CDR3 reads CASSQTSGMTPYNEQFF. The CDR3 DNA follows: TGTGCCAGCAGCCAAACTAGCGGGATGACGCCCTACAATGAGCAGTTCTTC.

V gene TRBV5-1 combines with J gene TRBJ2-7; D tentatively fits TRBD1 or TRBD2 (6 bases each). The CDR3 is 15 amino acids. CDR1 and CDR2 (germline): SGHRS, YFSETQ. V lost 1 base and J 2 bases, leaving 13 bases between the germline ends. CDR3 residues: CASSLIGGLPYEQYF. The CDR3 DNA reads TGCGCCAGCAGCTTGATCGGGGGCCTTCCCTACGAGCAGTACTTC.

The V gene is TRBV5-1, the J gene TRBJ2-1; possibly TRBD2 for D (7 bases). Germline CDR1 reads SGHRS; CDR2 reads YFSETQ. The V and J ends lost 2 bases and 7 bases respectively, with 10 bases between them. The length of the CDR3 is 13 residues. This CDR3 reads CASSLRGGNEQFF. In nucleotides, the CDR3 is TGCGCCAGCAGCTTAAGGGGGGGAAATGAGCAGTTCTTC.

The chain is built from TRBV12-3 or TRBV12-4 and TRBJ2-2; 10 nucleotides agree with TRBD2. The CDR3 covers 15 residues. With 5 bases clipped from V and 4 bases from J, the junction kept 4 bases outside the gene matches. The CDR3 region is CASSPSGGITGELFF. CDR3 coding DNA: TGTGCCAGCAGTCCTAGCGGGGGAATCACCGGGGAGCTGTTTTTT.

The V gene is TRBV7-7, the J gene TRBJ2-1; D might be TRBD2 (5 bases). There are 16 residues in the CDR3. V lost 5 bases to trimming and J lost 1 base, with 15 bases between them. The germline V gene encodes CDR1 SSHAT and CDR2 FNYEAQ (reference sequence). For the CDR3, the DNA is TGTGCCAGCAGCCCGTCCGAGCAGCGGTCCTACAATGAGCAGTTCTTC. Protein product: CASSPSEQRSYNEQFF.

This clonotype has just a few counts. The gene calls are TRBV18 and TRBJ2-1; 12 bases map to TRBD1. The CDR3 spans 13 residues. CDR1 and CDR2 from the germline V gene are KGHSH and LQKENI. V trimming: 6 bases; J trimming: 10 bases; junction bases outside the gene matches: 4. CDR3 coding DNA: TGTGCCAGCTCCCTGGGACAGGGGGCCGAGCAGTTCTTC. This codes for CASSLGQGAEQFF.

The J gene is TRBJ2-7, the V gene TRBV6-2 or TRBV6-3; D is unresolved. The CDR3 totals 12 residues. In germline, CDR1 is MNHEY, CDR2 SVGEGT. The V end was cut by 4 bases, the J end by 7 bases, with 11 bases between. CDR3 loop: CASSSLPREQYV. The CDR3 region has the DNA TGTGCCAGCAGTTCCCTCCCTCGGGAGCAGTACGTC.

This chain connects TRBV7-6 to TRBJ2-3; 9 nucleotides agree with TRBD2. V lost 5 bases and J lost 0; bases outside the gene matches: 12. The germline gives CDR1 SGHVS, CDR2 FNYEAQ. This CDR3 contains 18 residues. The CDR3 nucleotides are TGTGCCAGCAGCCCCCGGTTTCGGCTAGCGGGGAGCACAGATACGCAGTATTTT. Amino acids: CASSPRFRLAGSTDTQYF.

This chain connects TRBV9 to TRBJ2-3, with 8 bases aligning to TRBD2. The J segment lost 2 bases and the V segment lost 0 bases, leaving 2 bases of the junction unmatched. This CDR3 contains 15 residues. Looked up from germline, CDR1 is SGDLS and CDR2 is YYNGEE. The CDR3 sequence is CASSVGGLATDTQYF. CDR3 bases: TGTGCCAGCAGCGTAGGAGGACTAGCCACAGATACGCAGTATTTT.

This clonotype came up a few times. One end of the junction varies from germline; a read error may be responsible. V gene TRBV6-5 combines with J gene TRBJ2-6; unclear D gene. Germline CDR1 is MNHEY and CDR2 is SVGAGI. This CDR3 is built from 13 residues. CDR3 nucleotide sequence: TGTGCCAGCAGGTACTCTGGGGCCAACGTCCTGACTTTC. Translating it yields CASRYSGANVLTF.

V and J are TRBV2 and TRBJ2-6; D is tentatively TRBD1 or TRBD2 (5 bases each). The length of the CDR3 is 15 residues. V lost 4 bases and J 4 bases, leaving 11 bases between the germline ends. In germline, CDR1 is SNHLY, CDR2 FYNNEI. In DNA, the CDR3 is TGTGCCAGCAGTGTAGAGGGGCCAGGGGCCAACGTCCTGACTTTC. Translated: CASSVEGPGANVLTF.

V and J are TRBV28 and TRBJ2-1, with D possibly TRBD2 on 5 matching bases. This CDR3 region has 15 residues. The germline V and J ends were trimmed by 3 bases and 9 bases, with 18 bases remaining between them. Germline assignment: CDR1 MDHEN and CDR2 SYDVKM. DNA of the CDR3: TGTGCCAGCAGTTTCAGGCTAGCCCTCCACCGTGAGCAGTTCTTC. It yields the protein CASSFRLALHREQFF.